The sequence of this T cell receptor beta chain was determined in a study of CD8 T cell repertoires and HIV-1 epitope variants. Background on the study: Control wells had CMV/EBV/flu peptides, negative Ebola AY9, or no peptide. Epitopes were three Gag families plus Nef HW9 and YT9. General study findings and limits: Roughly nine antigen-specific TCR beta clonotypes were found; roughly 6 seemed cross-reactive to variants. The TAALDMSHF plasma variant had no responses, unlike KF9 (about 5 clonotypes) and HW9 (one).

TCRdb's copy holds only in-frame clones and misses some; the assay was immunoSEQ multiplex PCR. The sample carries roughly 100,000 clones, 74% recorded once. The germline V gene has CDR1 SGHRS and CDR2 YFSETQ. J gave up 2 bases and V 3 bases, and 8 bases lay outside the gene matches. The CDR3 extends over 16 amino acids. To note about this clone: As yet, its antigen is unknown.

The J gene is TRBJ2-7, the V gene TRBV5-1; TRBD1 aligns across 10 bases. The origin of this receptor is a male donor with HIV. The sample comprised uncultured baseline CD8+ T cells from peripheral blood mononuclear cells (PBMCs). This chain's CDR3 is CASSWGQGLMAYEQYF. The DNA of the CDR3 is TGCGCCAGCAGCTGGGGACAGGGGTTAATGGCCTACGAGCAGTACTTC.